The 32 T cell receptor beta chains reported below all come from one sample, sequenced in a study of blood T cell repertoires in COVID-19. Assay used: immunoSEQ multiplex PCR; TCRdb lists only in-frame clones, some missing. The sample records over 30,000 clones, about 90% being singletons. Sequencing was carried out using peripheral blood. Receptor source: a woman between 65 and 79 years old with active COVID-19.

V usage is TRBV5-1 and J usage is TRBJ2-5; a weak D match, TRBD2 (6 bases). The CDR3 sequence is 14 residues long. V was clipped by 9 bases and J by 5 bases, with 20 bases between them. Per the germline V gene, CDR1 is SGHRS and CDR2 is YFSETQ. The CDR3 nucleotides read TGCGCCACCCGACTTGGAGGAGGGGATGAGACCCAGTACTTC. It is translated as CATRLGGGDETQYF.

The chain couples TRBV7-2 to TRBJ2-2; 11 nucleotides align to TRBD2. V trimming: 6 bases; J trimming: 1 base; junction bases outside the gene matches: 7. This CDR3 comprises 17 residues. CDR1 is SGHTA, CDR2 FQGNSA, per germline. This CDR3 reads CASRTSGALMNTGELFF. CDR3 bases: TGTGCCAGCAGGACTAGCGGGGCTCTAATGAACACCGGGGAGCTGTTTTTT.

This chain uses TRBV10-1 with TRBJ2-5, with TRBD1 matching 7 bases. This CDR3 comprises 12 residues. In germline, CDR1 is WNHNN, CDR2 SYGVQD (reference sequence). V was pared by 10 bases and J by 5 bases, with 7 bases of the junction left unmatched. The CDR3 spells CATPQGLETQYF. In DNA, the CDR3 is TGCGCCACCCCACAGGGGCTGGAGACCCAGTACTTC.

This clone was recorded only once. The gene calls are TRBV7-9 and TRBJ2-1; TRBD2 matches at 7 bases. Germline-derived CDR1 and CDR2 are SEHNR and FQNEAQ (reference sequence). The CDR3 extends over 12 amino acids. J was trimmed by 4 bases and V by 7 bases; bases with no gene match: 1. In DNA, the CDR3 is TGTGCCAGCAAAGCGGGGTACAATGAGCAGTTCTTC. Translating it yields CASKAGYNEQFF.

This chain connects TRBV20-1 to TRBJ2-5; weak D call: TRBD2 (6 bases). In germline, CDR1 is DFQATT, CDR2 SNEGSKA (reference sequence). The V end was cut by 3 bases, the J end by 3 bases, with 11 bases between. The CDR3 loop spans 13 amino acids. Here the CDR3 reads CSASLPGEETQYF. CDR3 DNA: TGCAGTGCTAGTCTGCCGGGGGAAGAGACCCAGTACTTC.

This chain uses TRBV7-9 with TRBJ2-5; tentatively, D is TRBD2 (6 bases). The CDR3 is 15 residues long. Germline V gives CDR1 SEHNR, CDR2 FQNEAQ (reference sequence). The V end lost 1 base, the J end lost 5 bases, and 14 bases lay between the germline ends. DNA of the CDR3: TGTGCCAGCAGCTTAGAGGCGGGGCCCCGGGAGACCCAGTACTTC. Protein sequence: CASSLEAGPRETQYF.

This sequence joins TRBV18 and TRBJ1-3, with D unclear. Germline-derived CDR1 and CDR2 are KGHSH and LQKENI. The CDR3 is 13 amino acids. Between the trimmed V and J ends, which lost 6 bases and 4 bases, there was a span of 10 bases. CDR3 residues: CASSPRSGNTIYF. DNA of the CDR3: TGTGCCAGCTCCCCCAGGTCCGGAAACACCATATATTTT.

The J gene is TRBJ2-1, the V gene TRBV7-3, with 8 positions matching TRBD2. CDR3 length: 15 residues. Losses at the gene ends were 3 bases for V and 3 bases for J; bases not matched to a gene: 4. Germline assignment: CDR1 SGHTA and CDR2 FQGTGA. The CDR3 DNA sequence: TGTGCCAGCAGCTTGAGCGGGGGACACTACAATGAGCAGTTCTTC. This translates into CASSLSGGHYNEQFF.

The J gene is TRBJ1-1, the V gene TRBV3-1 (or the pseudogene TRBV3-2); TRBD1 aligns across 7 bases. Losses at the gene ends were 0 bases for V and 10 bases for J; bases not matched to a gene: 2. The germline V gene has CDR1 LGHDT and CDR2 YNNKEL (reference sequence). This CDR3 is built from 12 residues. The CDR3 sequence: CASSQDGDRAFF. CDR3 coding DNA: TGTGCCAGCAGCCAAGATGGGGACAGAGCTTTCTTT.

This clone appeared a single time. The chain couples TRBV18 to TRBJ2-3, with a possible D match to TRBD1 (6 bases). This CDR3 region has 16 residues. Germline CDR1 is KGHSH and CDR2 is LQKENI. V was trimmed by 3 bases and J by 4 bases, leaving 17 bases between them. The CDR3 DNA reads as TGTGCCAGCTCACCCGGCTTTGGGGGCCGTGCAGATACGCAGTATTTT. It codes for CASSPGFGGRADTQYF.

J is TRBJ1-1 and V is TRBV18; the match to TRBD1 covers 8 bases. Germline CDR1 reads KGHSH; CDR2 reads LQKENI. J gave up 2 bases and V 4 bases, and 9 bases lay outside the gene matches. There are 16 residues in the CDR3. The CDR3 here is CASSLTSGQGNTEAFF. CDR3 in DNA: TGTGCCAGCTCACTAACGTCCGGACAGGGCAACACTGAAGCTTTCTTT.

The chain combines TRBV4-3 with TRBJ2-1, with a possible D match to TRBD1 (6 bases). The ends were cut back, 1 base at V and 4 bases at J, with 11 bases in the middle. Germline V gene lookup returns CDR1 LGHNA and CDR2 YSLEER. The CDR3 totals 15 residues. The DNA of the CDR3 is TGCGCCAGCAGCCAAGGCAGGGGTTATTACAATGAGCAGTTCTTC. Its protein is CASSQGRGYYNEQFF.

The rearrangement joins TRBV30 to TRBJ1-3; possible D gene TRBD1, 6 bases. The length of the CDR3 is 14 residues. Trimming left V 0 bases short and J 7 bases short, with 13 bases between. Germline assignment: CDR1 GTSNPN and CDR2 SVGIG (reference sequence). The CDR3 DNA sequence: TGTGCCTGGAGTGTACAGGGATCCACGAACACCATATATTTT. Protein: CAWSVQGSTNTIYF.

A few counts support this clone. The chain joins TRBV4-1 to TRBJ2-1; 12 bases are a match to TRBD2. Trimming removed 3 bases from V and 7 bases from J; junction bases left unmatched: 19. Germline CDR1 and CDR2: MGHRA and YSYEKL. The CDR3 length is 20 residues. CDR3 coding DNA: TGCGCCAGCAGCCAGTCCCCCGGGGCTAGCGGGGGGGCCTCAACAAATGAGCAGTTCTTC. It codes for CASSQSPGASGGASTNEQFF.

CDR3: CATVVPGQNTEAFF. The DNA for the CDR3 is TGTGCCACTGTCGTTCCGGGACAGAACACTGAAGCTTTCTTT. This chain uses TRBV6-5 with TRBJ1-1; a possible D gene is TRBD1 (6 bases). Germline CDR1 is MNHEY and CDR2 is SVGAGI. V dropped 10 bases and J dropped 1 base, with 16 bases sitting between them. The length of the CDR3 is 14 residues.

The V gene is TRBV19, the J gene TRBJ2-4, with a possible D match to TRBD2 (6 bases). The germline V gene has CDR1 LNHDA and CDR2 SQIVND (reference sequence). The length of the CDR3 is 15 residues. V was clipped by 3 bases and J by 8 bases, with 17 bases between them. CDR3 nucleotides: TGTGCCAGTAGTATGATTAGCGGAGGGATGGACATTCAGTACTTC. Protein sequence: CASSMISGGMDIQYF.

The gene calls are TRBV11-2 and TRBJ2-3; D might be TRBD2 (7 bases). Trimming stripped 8 bases from V and 2 bases from J, with 20 bases between. Germline-derived CDR1 and CDR2 are SGHAT and FQNNGV. CDR3 length equals 16 residues. In DNA form, the CDR3 reads TGTGCCAGCGGGGAGGCGGGCGGGGGCACCACAGATACGCAGTATTTT. Its translation: CASGEAGGGTTDTQYF.

Notes on this clone: One end of the junction does not line up with germline, which may come from a read error. This rearrangement joins TRBV28 to TRBJ2-7; weak D call: TRBD1 (5 bases). Per the germline V gene, CDR1 is MDHEN and CDR2 is SYDVKM. The CDR3 spans 10 residues. CDR3 bases: TGTGCCAGCAGTGCGGACACCTGGGACTTC. Its protein is CASSADTWDF.

The rearrangement links TRBV19 to TRBJ1-2, with 7 nucleotides matching TRBD1. With V trimmed by 3 bases and J by 8 bases, 15 bases remained unmatched. Per the germline V gene, CDR1 is LNHDA and CDR2 is SQIVND (reference sequence). CDR3 length equals 16 residues. This CDR3 is CASSIGFRGQSRGYTF. DNA of the CDR3: TGTGCCAGTAGTATTGGTTTCCGGGGACAGTCAAGAGGCTACACCTTC.

The chain couples TRBV28 to TRBJ1-3, with D unclear. Per germline, CDR1 MDHEN and CDR2 SYDVKM. The CDR3 sequence is 14 residues long. V lost 3 bases to trimming and J lost 2 bases, with 8 bases between them. CDR3 residues: CASSFRGTGNTIYF. CDR3 in DNA: TGTGCCAGCAGTTTCCGGGGTACTGGAAACACCATATATTTT.

This chain links TRBV4-1 with TRBJ2-6; 9 bases are a match to TRBD1. The CDR3 spans 18 residues. In germline, CDR1 is MGHRA, CDR2 YSYEKL. With 3 bases clipped from V and 0 bases from J, the junction kept 6 bases outside the gene matches. As DNA, the CDR3 is TGCGCCAGCAGCCAGGCCGGGACAGGGCCCTCTGGGGCCAACGTCCTGACTTTC. Translated, it gives CASSQAGTGPSGANVLTF.

The chain links TRBV5-1 to TRBJ2-1; a possible D gene is TRBD1 (6 bases). Germline assignment: CDR1 SGHRS and CDR2 YFSETQ. V dropped 4 bases and J dropped 9 bases, with 17 bases sitting between them. CDR3 length: 14 amino acids. The CDR3 sequence is CASSPGSGTIEQFF. The CDR3, as DNA: TGCGCCAGCAGCCCTGGTTCGGGGACAATTGAGCAGTTCTTC.

The J gene is TRBJ2-2, the V gene TRBV5-1, with TRBD1 matching over 8 bases. The CDR3 runs to 21 residues. V dropped 4 bases and J dropped 4; count of bases not matched to a gene: 24. Germline CDR1 is SGHRS and CDR2 is YFSETQ. The CDR3 here is CASSPIELTGVRALGTGELFF. For the CDR3, the DNA is TGCGCCAGCAGCCCGATAGAGCTGACAGGGGTAAGGGCCCTAGGCACCGGGGAGCTGTTTTTT.

With regard to this clone: The junction departs from the called germline gene at one end, perhaps through a read error. The chain employs TRBV6-1 and TRBJ2-3; D is uncertain. This CDR3 spans 16 amino acids. Germline loops: CDR1 MNHNS, CDR2 SASEGT. CDR3 sequence: CASREGTHPSTDTQYF. CDR3 sequence (DNA): TGTGCCAGCAGAGAAGGCACACATCCTAGCACAGATACGCAGTATTTT.

The CDR3 bases are TGTGCCAGTGCGGGGGGGCATTCAGATACGCAGTATTTT. The encoded protein is CASAGGHSDTQYF. This rearrangement joins TRBV19 to TRBJ2-3; 9 bases fit TRBD2. The CDR3 runs 13 residues. J gave up 4 bases and V 8 bases, and 4 bases lay outside the gene matches. CDR1 LNHDA and CDR2 SQIVND come from the germline V gene (reference sequence). Variable domain in full (rest from reference TRBV19 and TRBJ2-3): DGGITQSPKYLFRKEGQNVTLSCEQNLNHDAMYWYRQDPGQGLRLIYYSQIVNDFQKGDIAEGYSVSREKKESFPLTVTSAQKNPTAFYLCASAGGHSDTQYFGPGTRLTVL.

V and J are TRBV28 and TRBJ1-5; D possibly corresponds to TRBD1 (5 bases). CDR3 size: 13 residues. Trimming left V 6 bases short and J 8 bases short, with 14 bases between. Germline CDR1 reads MDHEN; CDR2 reads SYDVKM. This CDR3 is CASRKDTPEPQHF. The CDR3 DNA is TGTGCCAGCAGAAAGGACACACCGGAGCCCCAGCATTTT.

J is TRBJ2-1 and V is TRBV2; 13 bases line up with TRBD2. The J segment lost 5 bases and the V segment lost 10 bases, leaving 2 bases of the junction unmatched. The CDR3 covers 13 residues. From germline, CDR1 is SNHLY and CDR2 FYNNEI. CDR3 coding DNA: TGTGCCACGGGACTAGCGGGGAACAATGAGCAGTTCTTC. Amino acids: CATGLAGNNEQFF.

This chain links TRBV4-2 with TRBJ2-3; 9 bases are shared with TRBD2. This CDR3 has 13 amino acids. The junction had 4 bases not matched to a gene; V was cut back by 8 bases and J by 4 bases. The germline V gene has CDR1 LGHNA and CDR2 YNFKEQ. CDR3 nucleotide sequence: TGTGCCAGCCAGCTAGCGGGGTCAGATACGCAGTATTTT. Amino acids: CASQLAGSDTQYF.

This clone was found once. The V and J genes are TRBV6-5 and TRBJ2-1, with 10 bases lining up with TRBD2. The CDR3 has 12 amino acids. V was clipped by 8 bases and J by 10 bases; unmatched bases: 5. CDR1 and CDR2 from the germline V gene are MNHEY and SVGAGI. CDR3 coding DNA: TGTGCCAGCGGACTAGCGGTACGAGAGCAGTTCTTC. Amino acids: CASGLAVREQFF.

The gene calls are TRBV7-9 and TRBJ2-3; D is uncertain. The CDR3 covers 12 residues. Germline CDR1 and CDR2: SEHNR and FQNEAQ (reference sequence). Trimming removed 4 bases at V and 0 bases at J, with 2 bases between. Here the CDR3 reads CASSSSTDTQYF. Here the CDR3 DNA reads TGTGCCAGCAGCTCTAGCACAGATACGCAGTATTTT.

This clone was counted a single time. The rearrangement joins TRBV4-3 to TRBJ2-3; TRBD2 matches at 9 bases. This CDR3 comprises 16 residues. CDR1 and CDR2 (germline): LGHNA, YSLEER. V was pared by 0 bases and J by 4 bases, with 5 bases of the junction left unmatched. The CDR3 sequence is CASSQEYQRGADTQYF. CDR3 DNA sequence: TGCGCCAGCAGCCAAGAGTACCAGCGGGGGGCAGATACGCAGTATTTT.

The chain recombines TRBV30 with TRBJ2-5; 8 bases line up with TRBD2. Per germline, CDR1 GTSNPN and CDR2 SVGIG (reference sequence). V was clipped by 2 bases and J by 4 bases; unmatched bases: 6. The CDR3 has 14 amino acids. The CDR3 nucleotides read TGTGCCTGGAGTCCGGGGGGGCCTCGAGAGACCCAGTACTTC. Residues: CAWSPGGPRETQYF.